This entry lists 3 T cell receptor beta chains sequenced from one sample in a study of CD8+ T cells in alopecia areata listed by TCRdb under 2018. Library prep was done by the immunoSEQ multiplex PCR assay. RNA was extracted from all samples and reverse transcribed into cDNA, which served as template for TCR sequencing. As stored in TCRdb, this immuneACCESS dataset retains in-frame rearrangements with V and J assigned. A fraction of the clones does not appear; measured against another copy, unresolved V genes explain less than half of the discrepancy, and the remainder lacks a known reason. For this sample there are 150,000 to 250,000 clones; 55% to 75% appear just once. 5.5% to 6% of the sample is taken by the ten largest. The time point label on this specimen signifies: around 26 weeks on oral tofacitinib. The intended sense of this specimen's treatment or condition label: oral pan-JAK inhibitor, 5-10 mg twice daily.

The sequenced sample was CD4+ T cells sorted from blood, obtained at week 24, from a patient treated with tofacitinib. All receptors derive from a human donor with alopecia areata.

This clone has only a few counts. This sequence joins TRBV7-2 and TRBJ1-2, with TRBD1 matching over 7 bases. Per the germline V gene, CDR1 is SGHTA and CDR2 is FQGNSA. V lost 5 bases to trimming and J lost 2 bases; unmatched junction nucleotides: 5. The CDR3 consists of 14 residues. CDR3 coding DNA: TGTGCCAGCAGCCCCCGGGACAGCAACTATGGCTACACCTTC. This sequence encodes CASSPRDSNYGYTF.

J is TRBJ1-2 and V is TRBV28, with D perhaps TRBD1 (5 bases). Germline assignment: CDR1 MDHEN and CDR2 SYDVKM. The V end lost 3 bases, the J end lost 5 bases, and 13 bases lay between the germline ends. The CDR3 loop spans 14 amino acids. CDR3 sequence reads: CASSLGGRVYGYTF. The CDR3, as DNA: TGTGCCAGCAGTTTGGGGGGACGGGTATATGGCTACACCTTC.

This clone turned up a few times. CDR3 nucleotides: TGCGCCAGCAGCTTGACCGGGACTAGCATCGTAAATGAGCAGTTCTTC. It codes for CASSLTGTSIVNEQFF. The rearrangement links TRBV5-1 to TRBJ2-1, with TRBD2 identical over 9 bases. V gave up 1 base and J gave up 7 bases; unmatched junction bases: 9. The germline V gene has CDR1 SGHRS and CDR2 YFSETQ. The CDR3 is 16 residues long.